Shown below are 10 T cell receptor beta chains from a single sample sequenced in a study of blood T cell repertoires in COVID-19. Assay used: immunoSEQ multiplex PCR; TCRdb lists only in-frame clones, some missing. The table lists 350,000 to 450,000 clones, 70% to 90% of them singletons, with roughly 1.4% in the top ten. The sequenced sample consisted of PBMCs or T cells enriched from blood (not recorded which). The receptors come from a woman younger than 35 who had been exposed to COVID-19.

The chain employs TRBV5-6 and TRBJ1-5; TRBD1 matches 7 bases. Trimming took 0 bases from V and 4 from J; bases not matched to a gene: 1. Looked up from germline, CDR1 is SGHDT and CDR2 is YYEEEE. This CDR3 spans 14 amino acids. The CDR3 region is CASSLGTGNQPQHF. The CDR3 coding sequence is TGTGCCAGCAGCTTGGGGACAGGTAATCAGCCCCAGCATTTT.

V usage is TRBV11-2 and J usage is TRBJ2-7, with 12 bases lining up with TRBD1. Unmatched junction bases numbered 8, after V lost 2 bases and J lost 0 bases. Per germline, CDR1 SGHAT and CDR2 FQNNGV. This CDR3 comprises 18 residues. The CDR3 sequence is CASSLRDRGLMFSYEQYF. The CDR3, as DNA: TGTGCCAGCAGCTTAAGGGACAGGGGGCTAATGTTCTCCTACGAGCAGTACTTC.

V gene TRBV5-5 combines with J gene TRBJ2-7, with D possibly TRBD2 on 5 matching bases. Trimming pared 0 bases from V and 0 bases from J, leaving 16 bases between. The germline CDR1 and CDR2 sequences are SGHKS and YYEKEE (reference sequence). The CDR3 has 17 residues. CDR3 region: CASSLALGLTSSYEQYF. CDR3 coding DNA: TGTGCCAGCAGCTTGGCTCTCGGACTTACGAGCTCCTACGAGCAGTACTTC. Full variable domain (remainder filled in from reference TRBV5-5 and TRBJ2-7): DAGVTQSPTHLIKTRGQQVTLRCSPISGHKSVSWYQQVLGQGPQFIFQYYEKEERGRGNFPDRFSARQFPNYSSELNVNALLLGDSALYLCASSLALGLTSSYEQYFGPGTRLTVT.

CDR3 sequence (DNA): TGTGCCTGGGGCTTAGGCGGGGGGCCCACAGATACGCAGTATTTT. It codes for CAWGLGGGPTDTQYF. This chain joins TRBV30 and TRBJ2-3; 8 bases match TRBD2. The CDR3 consists of 15 residues. The germline V gene encodes CDR1 GTSNPN and CDR2 SVGIG (reference sequence). J gave up 2 bases and V 5 bases, and 9 bases lay outside the gene matches.

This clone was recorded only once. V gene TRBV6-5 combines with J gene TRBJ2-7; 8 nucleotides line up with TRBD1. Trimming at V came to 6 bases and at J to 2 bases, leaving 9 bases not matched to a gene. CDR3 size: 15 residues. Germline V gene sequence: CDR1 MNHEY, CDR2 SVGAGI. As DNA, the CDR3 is TGTGCCAGCAGAGAGACCGGGACAGGAGCCTACGAGCAGTACTTC. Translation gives CASRETGTGAYEQYF.

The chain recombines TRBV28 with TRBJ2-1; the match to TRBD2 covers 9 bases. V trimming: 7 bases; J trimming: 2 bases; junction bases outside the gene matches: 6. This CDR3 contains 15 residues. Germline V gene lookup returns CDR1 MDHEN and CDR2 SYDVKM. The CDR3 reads CASTSGKTTYNEQFF. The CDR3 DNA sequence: TGTGCCAGCACTAGCGGGAAAACGACCTACAATGAGCAGTTCTTC.

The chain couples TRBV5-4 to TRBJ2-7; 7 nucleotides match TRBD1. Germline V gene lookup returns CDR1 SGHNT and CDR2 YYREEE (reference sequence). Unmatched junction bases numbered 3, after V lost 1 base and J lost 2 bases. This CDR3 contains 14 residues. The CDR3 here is CASSLMGTAYEQYF. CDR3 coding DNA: TGTGCCAGCAGCTTGATGGGGACAGCCTACGAGCAGTACTTC.

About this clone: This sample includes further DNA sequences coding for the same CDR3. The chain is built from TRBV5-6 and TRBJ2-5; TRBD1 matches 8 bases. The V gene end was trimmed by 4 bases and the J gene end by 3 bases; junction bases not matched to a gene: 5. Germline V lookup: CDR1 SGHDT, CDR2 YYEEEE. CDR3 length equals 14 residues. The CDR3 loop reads CASSLDRVEETQYF. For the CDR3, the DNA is TGTGCCAGCAGCCTGGACAGGGTAGAAGAGACCCAGTACTTC.

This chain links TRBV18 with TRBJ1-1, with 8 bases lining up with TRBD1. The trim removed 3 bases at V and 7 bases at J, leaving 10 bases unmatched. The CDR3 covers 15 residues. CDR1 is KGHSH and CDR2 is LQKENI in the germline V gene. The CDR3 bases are TGTGCCAGCTCACCCTCAGGGGGCAGCGGAGGTGAAGCTTTCTTT. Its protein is CASSPSGGSGGEAFF.

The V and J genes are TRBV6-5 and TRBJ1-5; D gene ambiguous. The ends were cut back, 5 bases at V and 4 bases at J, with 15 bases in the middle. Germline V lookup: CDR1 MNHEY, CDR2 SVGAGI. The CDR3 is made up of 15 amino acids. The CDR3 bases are TGTGCCAGCAGTCACGGGAGGTATCGGAATCAGCCCCAGCATTTT. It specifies CASSHGRYRNQPQHF.